The clone carrying this T cell receptor (beta chain) was counted once. Its antigen remains unidentified. The study drew at least one pre-ART and at least two post-ART PBMC samples from every donor. Every HIV-positive participant received treatment in the United States. CDR1 and CDR2 (germline): MGHDK, SYGVNS. The CDR3 is made up of 15 amino acids. With V trimmed by 5 bases and J by 5 bases, 11 bases remained unmatched. This entry is derived from a study of long-term antiretroviral therapy in people with HIV. Whole-study findings and limits: Clonal expansions arising prior to ART prevailed in the repertoire at every time point. Repertoires with HIV possessed tighter CDR3 length spans than those of controls.

The authors ran the immunoSEQ assay, v3.0, at survey level. Repertoires were generated with immunoSEQ multiplex PCR, while TCRdb's copy carries only in-frame clones and drops some. The table records some 28,000 clones, 95% of them present only once. The sample consisted of unsorted PBMCs, taken 5.3 years after starting antiretroviral therapy. V gene TRBV25-1 combines with J gene TRBJ2-7, with 8 bases lining up with TRBD1. This receptor was identified in a man aged 50 or older with HIV. In DNA, the CDR3 is TGTGCCAGCAGTATAGGGACAGGTTTAAATCACGAGCAGTACTTC. Protein product: CASSIGTGLNHEQYF.